The T cell receptor (beta chain) described here comes from a study of blood T cell repertoires in COVID-19. Study summary: Samples taken during acute and convalescent COVID-19 were collected in the United States, Italy and Spain.

Trimming shortened V by 5 bases and J by 4 bases, and 11 bases separated the two germline ends. The CDR3 spans 14 residues. Per the germline V gene, CDR1 is WNHNN and CDR2 is SYGVQD (reference sequence). Enrollees, about 18 to 100 years old, lived in 24 US areas. Profiling relied on immunoSEQ multiplex PCR, and the TCRdb table lists in-frame clones only, not all of them. The sample includes about 400,000 clones, around 87% seen only once; the top ten take around 0.95%. This receptor was identified in a woman in her 30s with acute COVID-19. Specimen: PBMCs or T cells enriched from blood (not recorded which). The rearrangement joins TRBV10-1 to TRBJ1-4; D is perhaps TRBD1 (6 bases). The CDR3 DNA follows: TGCGCCAGCAGTAGCGGACAGCTTAATGAAAAACTGTTTTTT. This sequence encodes CASSSGQLNEKLFF.